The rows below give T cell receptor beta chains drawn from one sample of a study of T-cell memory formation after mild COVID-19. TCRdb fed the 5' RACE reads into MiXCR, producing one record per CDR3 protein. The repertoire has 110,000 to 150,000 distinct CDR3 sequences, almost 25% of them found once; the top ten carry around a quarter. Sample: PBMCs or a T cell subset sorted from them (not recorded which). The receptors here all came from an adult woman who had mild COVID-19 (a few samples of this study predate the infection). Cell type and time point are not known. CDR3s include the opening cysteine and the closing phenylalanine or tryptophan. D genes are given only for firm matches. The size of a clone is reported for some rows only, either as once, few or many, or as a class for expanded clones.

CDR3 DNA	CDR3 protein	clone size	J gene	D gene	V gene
TGTGCCAGCAGCTCAGGGACTAGCGGGAGTAGCGATGAGCAGTTCTTC	CASSSGTSGSSDEQFF	few	TRBJ2-1	TRBD2	TRBV11-2
TGCAGTGCTAGAATGGAAAGGGGCTCTGGAAACACCATATATTTT	CSARMERGSGNTIYF	few	TRBJ1-3	.	TRBV20-1
TGTGCCAGCAGTGCCATGAACACCGGGGAGCTGTTTTTT	CASSAMNTGELFF	many	TRBJ2-2	.	TRBV6-4
TGTGCCAGCAGTCTACTAGCGGGAGACAGAGATACGCAGTATTTT	CASSLLAGDRDTQYF	.	TRBJ2-3	TRBD2	TRBV27
TGTGCCAGCGGGCGGAGCACAGATACGCAGTATTTT	CASGRSTDTQYF	.	TRBJ2-3	.	TRBV2
TGCGCCAGCAGCGGATTTTTAGGGGCCGGGGAGCTGTTTTTT	CASSGFLGAGELFF	many	TRBJ2-2	.	TRBV5-1
TGTGCCTGGAGTGAGGTGGGGGGCCTAGACTATGGCTACACCTTC	CAWSEVGGLDYGYTF	.	TRBJ1-2	.	TRBV30
TGTGCCACCCAAAAATCCGGGACAGGGCTCAATCAGCCCCAGCATTTT	CATQKSGTGLNQPQHF	.	TRBJ1-5	TRBD1	TRBV15
TGTGCCAGCAGACCTCAGGGGGACGGGACCGGGGAGCTGTTTTTT	CASRPQGDGTGELFF	few	TRBJ2-2	TRBD1	TRBV6-5
TGTGCCAGCAGCTTTTGGGCGGGCGATGAAAAACTGTTTTTT	CASSFWAGDEKLFF	.	TRBJ1-4	.	TRBV11-2
TGCAGCGTTGGCGACTGGCGGAGCTCCTACAATGAGCAGTTCTTC	CSVGDWRSSYNEQFF	few	TRBJ2-1	.	TRBV29-1
TGTGCCAGCGCCACTAGCGGGGGGCCGAACACCGGGGAGCTGTTTTTT	CASATSGGPNTGELFF	few	TRBJ2-2	TRBD2	TRBV25-1
TGTGCCAGCAGCCAAGAGCCTCTGACAGGTTCTTATAATTCACCCCTCCACTTT	CASSQEPLTGSYNSPLHF	.	TRBJ1-6	.	TRBV14
TGTGCCAGCAGCTCCGGACTAGCGGGAATCCAAGAGACCCAGTACTTC	CASSSGLAGIQETQYF	.	TRBJ2-5	TRBD2	TRBV6-5
TGCGCCAGCAGCCAAGGGCCTTTAGCGGGAGGGCCCCTCAATGAGCAGTTCTTC	CASSQGPLAGGPLNEQFF	few	TRBJ2-1	TRBD2	TRBV4-3
TGTGCCAGCAGCTTAGTGGGACCTAACTATGGCTACACCTTC	CASSLVGPNYGYTF	few	TRBJ1-2	.	TRBV7-2
TGTGCCAGCAGCCCCGGGACTAGCGGGAGAACCGAGCAGTACTTC	CASSPGTSGRTEQYF	few	TRBJ2-7	TRBD2	TRBV7-9
TGTGCCAGCAGCTCCATACAGACCGCCCAAGAGACCCAGTACTTC	CASSSIQTAQETQYF	.	TRBJ2-5	.	TRBV7-6
TGTGCCCCGATACGACCCTATAGCTCCTACAATGAGCAGTTCTTC	CAPIRPYSSYNEQFF	.	TRBJ2-1	.	TRBV19
TGTGCCAGCAGCCAAGAGGACCGAGACACAGATACGCAGTATTTT	CASSQEDRDTDTQYF	.	TRBJ2-3	.	TRBV4-2
TGCGCCAGCAGCTTCGAGACAGGAGGATTTGGCTACACCTTC	CASSFETGGFGYTF	.	TRBJ1-2	.	TRBV5-1
TGTGCTAGCAGCCCGCAAGCGGGAGGGCCGGATACGCAGTATTTT	CASSPQAGGPDTQYF	.	TRBJ2-3	TRBD2	TRBV7-7
TGCGCCAGCAGCAGGATAGGGGGAGGCTACTCCTACAATGAGCAGTTCTTC	CASSRIGGGYSYNEQFF	few	TRBJ2-1	.	TRBV5-1
TGTGCCAGCAGCTTAGGGGATCCCCGGGACAGGGGTTACACTGAAGCTTTCTTT	CASSLGDPRDRGYTEAFF	few	TRBJ1-1	TRBD1	TRBV7-2
TGCGCCAGCAGCCCCGGGGGACAAGAGACCCAGTACTTC	CASSPGGQETQYF	many	TRBJ2-5	.	TRBV5-1
TGTGCCAGCATTGGTTTGGGCGCCACCGGGGAGCTGTTTTTT	CASIGLGATGELFF	.	TRBJ2-2	.	TRBV27
TGTGCCAGCAGCTCCACCCCACAGGGGGAAGCTTTCTTT	CASSSTPQGEAFF	few	TRBJ1-1	TRBD1	TRBV12-3/TRBV12-4
TGTGCCAGCAGCCTCGTAGGAGGACGGGACGAGCAGTACTTC	CASSLVGGRDEQYF	.	TRBJ2-7	.	TRBV7-2
TGTGCCAGCAGCCTCGGCGCGGGGGCCCCTCAAGAGACCCAGTACTTC	CASSLGAGAPQETQYF	.	TRBJ2-5	.	TRBV7-3
TGTGCCAGCAGCTCAAGGACAGGGCCAAGATTGGAGCTGTTTTTT	CASSSRTGPRLELFF	.	TRBJ2-2	TRBD1	TRBV11-3
TGTGCCAGCAGCGAGAAAAGGGGGACTCGAGGCTACACCTTC	CASSEKRGTRGYTF	few	TRBJ1-2	.	TRBV2
TGTGCCAGCAGTTACTGGACAGACGGGACCGGGGAGCTGTTTTTT	CASSYWTDGTGELFF	few	TRBJ2-2	.	TRBV6-2/TRBV6-3
TGCGCCAGCAGCAAAACCGGGACTAGCGGGGGGGCTCCCTACAATGAGCAGTTCTTC	CASSKTGTSGGAPYNEQFF	few	TRBJ2-1	TRBD2	TRBV5-1
TGTGCCAGCAGCTTACGCCCGACAGGCGCGAACACTGAAGCTTTCTTT	CASSLRPTGANTEAFF	.	TRBJ1-1	.	TRBV7-9